A selection of T cell receptor beta chains follows, all from one sample in a study of blood T cell repertoires in COVID-19. This table comes from immunoSEQ multiplex PCR, and its TCRdb copy is limited to in-frame clones, with some not included. The table shows fewer than 300,000 clones, with 88% occurring only once. The sequencing input was peripheral blood. Receptors originate from a woman aged 40 to 50 who had recovered from COVID-19. Both conserved end residues are part of each CDR3. The order of the fields is clone size, D gene, V gene, J gene, CDR3 DNA, CDR3 protein. A D gene is named only where the DNA matches it firmly. Only some rows state a clone size, as once, few, many or a class for expanded clones.

-	TRBD1	TRBV30	TRBJ2-3	TGTGCCTGGAGCGGAACAGGGGGAGCGGATACGCAGTATTTT	CAWSGTGGADTQYF
-	-	TRBV7-9	TRBJ2-5	TGTGCCAGCAGCTCCCCCGATTACCCGCGGGAGACCCAGTACTTC	CASSSPDYPRETQYF
-	TRBD1	TRBV24-1	TRBJ1-2	TGTGCCACCAGTGATCCCAGACAGGGTTATGGCTACACCTTC	CATSDPRQGYGYTF
-	TRBD1	TRBV6-2/TRBV6-3	TRBJ1-2	TGTGCCAGCAGTTACTCGGACAGGGGCGCCTATGGCTACACCTTC	CASSYSDRGAYGYTF
-	TRBD2	TRBV10-3	TRBJ2-3	TGTGCCATCACCCGGGGACTAGCGGGAGGAGGCACAGATACGCAGTATTTT	CAITRGLAGGGTDTQYF
once	-	TRBV18	TRBJ2-7	TGTGCCAGCTCACCCGACAGGCGTCCCTACGAGCAGTACTTC	CASSPDRRPYEQYF
-	-	TRBV4-1	TRBJ2-3	TGCGCCAGCAGCCGAGGCTGGGATACGCAGTATTTT	CASSRGWDTQYF
-	-	TRBV24-1	TRBJ1-2	TGTGCCACCAGTGACCCCGACAGGCCGAACTATGGCTACACCTTC	CATSDPDRPNYGYTF
-	-	TRBV29-1	TRBJ1-4	TGCAGCGCGACTCGGGACACTTCTAATGAAAAACTGTTTTTT	CSATRDTSNEKLFF
-	-	TRBV18	TRBJ1-2	TGTGCCAGCTCCTCGAAGGACAGACCGTATGGCTACACCTTC	CASSSKDRPYGYTF
few	TRBD2	TRBV7-2	TRBJ2-1	TGTGCCAGCAGCTTATGGCCTAGCGGCTACAATGAGCAGTTCTTC	CASSLWPSGYNEQFF
once	-	TRBV27	TRBJ2-1	TGTGCCAGCAGTTTGGGTAGCGGAGGCCCCTATGAGCAGTTCTTC	CASSLGSGGPYEQFF
-	TRBD1	TRBV7-6	TRBJ2-1	TGTGCCAGCAGCTTAGCCCCCCGGACAGGATACAATGAGCAGTTCTTC	CASSLAPRTGYNEQFF
-	TRBD2	TRBV4-1	TRBJ2-1	TGCGCCAGCAGCCGGGACCGGACTAGCGGCCACAATGAGCAGTTCTTC	CASSRDRTSGHNEQFF
-	TRBD2	TRBV9	TRBJ2-3	TGTGCCAGCAGCGCGGGGGCGGGAGGGCGCACAGATACGCAGTATTTT	CASSAGAGGRTDTQYF
-	-	TRBV5-6	TRBJ2-7	TGTGCCAGCAGCCCCCCTGGCGGGTATGAGCAGTACTTC	CASSPPGGYEQYF
few	TRBD1	TRBV18	TRBJ1-1	TGTGCCAGCTCACCACTGGGGGACAGGGTAGAAGCTTTCTTT	CASSPLGDRVEAFF
-	TRBD1	TRBV28	TRBJ2-5	TGTGCCAGCAGCAACACAGGGGTTTCTCAGTACTTC	CASSNTGVSQYF
-	-	TRBV5-4	TRBJ2-5	TGTGCCAGCAGCTTACCGACAGTAGAGACCCAGTACTTC	CASSLPTVETQYF
once	-	TRBV9	TRBJ2-5	TGTGCCAGCAGCGTGGATTCCGGGCAGGGAATCCAAGAGACCCAGTACTTC	CASSVDSGQGIQETQYF
-	-	TRBV6-2/TRBV6-3	TRBJ2-7	TGTGCCAGCAGTCCCCGGCGGTACGAGCAGTACTTC	CASSPRRYEQYF
-	-	TRBV5-8	TRBJ2-4	TGTGCCAGCAGCTTGTTCCCTAGCGAACCCGCGGCGGCCAAAAACATTCAGTACTTC	CASSLFPSEPAAAKNIQYF
-	-	TRBV9	TRBJ2-3	TGTGCCAGCAGCGTAGTTGCGAGAGCAGATACGCAGTATTTT	CASSVVARADTQYF